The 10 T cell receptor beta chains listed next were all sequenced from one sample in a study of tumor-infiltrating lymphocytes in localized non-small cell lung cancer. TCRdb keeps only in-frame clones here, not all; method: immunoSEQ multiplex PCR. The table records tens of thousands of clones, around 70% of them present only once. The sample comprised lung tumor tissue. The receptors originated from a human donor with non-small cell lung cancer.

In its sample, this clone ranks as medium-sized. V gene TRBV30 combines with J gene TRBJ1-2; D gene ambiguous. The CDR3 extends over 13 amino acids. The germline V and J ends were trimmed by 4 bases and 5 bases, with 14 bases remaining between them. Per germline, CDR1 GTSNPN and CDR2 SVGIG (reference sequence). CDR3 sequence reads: CAWNTEPLYGYTF. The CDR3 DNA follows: TGTGCCTGGAACACAGAACCGCTTTATGGCTACACCTTC.

The CDR3 reads CASRPAGSYNEQFF. The CDR3 DNA reads TGTGCCAGCAGACCCGCGGGCTCCTACAATGAGCAGTTCTTC. The V and J genes are TRBV28 and TRBJ2-1; possibly TRBD2 for D (5 bases). Germline V gene lookup returns CDR1 MDHEN and CDR2 SYDVKM. The V end lost 6 bases, the J end lost 0 bases, and 9 bases lay between the germline ends. The CDR3 covers 14 residues.

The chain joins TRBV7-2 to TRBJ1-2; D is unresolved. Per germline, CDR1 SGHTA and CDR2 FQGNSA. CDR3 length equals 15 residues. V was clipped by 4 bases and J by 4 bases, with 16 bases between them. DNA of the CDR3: TGTGCCAGCAGCTCCCTGGGTCCGGATGTCTATGGCTACACCTTC. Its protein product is CASSSLGPDVYGYTF.

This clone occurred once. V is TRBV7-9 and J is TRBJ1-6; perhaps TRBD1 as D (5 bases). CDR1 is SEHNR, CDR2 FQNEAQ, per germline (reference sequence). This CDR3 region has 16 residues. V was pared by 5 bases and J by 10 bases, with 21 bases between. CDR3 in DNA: TGTGCCAGCAGCCCGACGACTGTCCCCCGGGGGTCACCCCTCCACTTT. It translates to CASSPTTVPRGSPLHF.

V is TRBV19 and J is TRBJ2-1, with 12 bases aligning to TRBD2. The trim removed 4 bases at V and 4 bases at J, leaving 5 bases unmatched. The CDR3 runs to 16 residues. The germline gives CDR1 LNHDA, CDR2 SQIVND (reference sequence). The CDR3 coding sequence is TGTGCCAGTAGTACTCGGACTAGCGGGACGTACAATGAGCAGTTCTTC. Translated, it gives CASSTRTSGTYNEQFF.

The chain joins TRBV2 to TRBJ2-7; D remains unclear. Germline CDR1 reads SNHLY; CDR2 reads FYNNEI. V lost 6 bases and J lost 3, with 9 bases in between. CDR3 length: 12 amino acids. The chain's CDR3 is CASRDESYEQYF. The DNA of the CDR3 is TGTGCCAGCAGGGACGAGAGCTACGAGCAGTACTTC.

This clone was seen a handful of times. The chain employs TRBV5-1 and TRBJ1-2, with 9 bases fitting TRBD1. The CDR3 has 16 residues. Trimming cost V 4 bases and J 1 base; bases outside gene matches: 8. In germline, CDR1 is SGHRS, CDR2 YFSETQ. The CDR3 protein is CASSPLQGAINYGYTF. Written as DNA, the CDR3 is TGCGCCAGCAGCCCCCTACAGGGGGCGATTAACTATGGCTACACCTTC.

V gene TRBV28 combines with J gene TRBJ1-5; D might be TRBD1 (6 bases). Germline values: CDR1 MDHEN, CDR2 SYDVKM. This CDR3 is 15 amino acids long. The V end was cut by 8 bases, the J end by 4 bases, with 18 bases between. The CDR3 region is CASAPGGRWNQPQHF. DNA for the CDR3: TGTGCCAGCGCCCCGGGGGGCCGGTGGAATCAGCCCCAGCATTTT.

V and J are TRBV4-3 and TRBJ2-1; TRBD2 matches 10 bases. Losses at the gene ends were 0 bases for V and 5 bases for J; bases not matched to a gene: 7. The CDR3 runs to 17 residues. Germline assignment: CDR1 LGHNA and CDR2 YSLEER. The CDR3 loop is CASSQDRGTSGDNEQFF. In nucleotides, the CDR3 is TGCGCCAGCAGCCAAGATCGTGGTACTAGCGGGGACAATGAGCAGTTCTTC.

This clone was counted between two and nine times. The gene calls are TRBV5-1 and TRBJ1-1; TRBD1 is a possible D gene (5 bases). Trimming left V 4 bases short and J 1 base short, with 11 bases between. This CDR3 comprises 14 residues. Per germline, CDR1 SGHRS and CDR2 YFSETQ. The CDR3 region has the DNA TGCGCCAGCAGCCCCAGGAGGGGGAACACTGAAGCTTTCTTT. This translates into CASSPRRGNTEAFF.